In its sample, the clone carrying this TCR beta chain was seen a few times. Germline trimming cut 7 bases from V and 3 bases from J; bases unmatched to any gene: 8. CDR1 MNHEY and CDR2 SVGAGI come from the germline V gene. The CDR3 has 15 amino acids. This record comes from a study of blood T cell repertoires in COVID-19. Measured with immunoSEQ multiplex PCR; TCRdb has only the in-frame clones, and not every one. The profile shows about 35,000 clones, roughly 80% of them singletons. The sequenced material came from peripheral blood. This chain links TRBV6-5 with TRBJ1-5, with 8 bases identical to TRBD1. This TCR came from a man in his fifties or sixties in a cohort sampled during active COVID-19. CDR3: CASTPGQEFNQPQHF. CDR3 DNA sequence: TGTGCCAGCACTCCGGGACAGGAGTTCAATCAGCCCCAGCATTTT.